This TCR beta chain was captured in a study of T cell responses to AZD1222 COVID-19 vaccine. Germline V gene sequence: CDR1 SGHDT, CDR2 YYEEEE. This CDR3 has 15 residues. Losses at the gene ends were 2 bases for V and 3 bases for J; bases not matched to a gene: 7. The method was immunoSEQ multiplex PCR; TCRdb's version includes in-frame clones alone and lacks a portion of them. This table holds about 130,000 clones, roughly 88% found once. Whole-study results and caveats: Elevations in Spike-specific TCR breadth and depth followed administration of two AZD1222 doses. Only 5 or 6 people who got AZD1222 tested seropositive at baseline. Donor demographics were predominantly white British with a female majority; clonal diversity may be underestimated.

This clone was seen just once. Its matching antigen is unknown. Sequencing was performed on peripheral blood, taken on day 0 of MenACWY control vaccination. This TCR derives from an adult in good health. This chain connects TRBV5-6 to TRBJ2-7, with 8 bases lining up with TRBD2. CDR3: CASSFRTSRNYEQYF. CDR3 nucleotides: TGTGCCAGCAGCTTTCGGACTAGCAGAAACTACGAGCAGTACTTC.